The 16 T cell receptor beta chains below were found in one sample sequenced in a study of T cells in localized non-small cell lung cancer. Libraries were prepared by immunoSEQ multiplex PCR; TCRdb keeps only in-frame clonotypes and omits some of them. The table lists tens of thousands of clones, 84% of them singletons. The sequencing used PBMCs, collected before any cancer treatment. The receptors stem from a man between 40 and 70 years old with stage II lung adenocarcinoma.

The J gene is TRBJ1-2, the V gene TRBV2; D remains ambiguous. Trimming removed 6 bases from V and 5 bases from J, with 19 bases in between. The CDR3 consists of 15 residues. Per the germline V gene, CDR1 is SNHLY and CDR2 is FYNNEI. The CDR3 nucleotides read TGTGCCAGCAGGTCGGCCTCGGGCATGGCGTATGGCTACACCTTC. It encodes CASRSASGMAYGYTF.

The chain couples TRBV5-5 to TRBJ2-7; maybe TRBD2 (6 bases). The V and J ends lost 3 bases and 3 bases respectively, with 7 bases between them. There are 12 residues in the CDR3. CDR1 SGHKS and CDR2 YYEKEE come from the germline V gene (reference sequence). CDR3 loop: CASSWGDYEQYF. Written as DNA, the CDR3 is TGTGCCAGCAGCTGGGGGGACTACGAGCAGTACTTC.

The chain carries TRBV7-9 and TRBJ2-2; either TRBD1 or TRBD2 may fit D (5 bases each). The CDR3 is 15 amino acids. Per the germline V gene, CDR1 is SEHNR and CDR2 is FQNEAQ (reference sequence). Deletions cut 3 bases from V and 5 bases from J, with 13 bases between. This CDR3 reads CASSFGTSLTGELFF. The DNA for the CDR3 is TGTGCCAGCAGCTTCGGGACGTCCTTGACCGGGGAGCTGTTTTTT. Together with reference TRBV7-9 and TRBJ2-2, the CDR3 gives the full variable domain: DTGVSQNPRHKITKRGQNVTFRCDPISEHNRLYWYRQTLGQGPEFLTYFQNEAQLEKSRLLSDRFSAERPKGSFSTLEIQRTEQGDSAMYLCASSFGTSLTGELFFGEGSRLTVL.

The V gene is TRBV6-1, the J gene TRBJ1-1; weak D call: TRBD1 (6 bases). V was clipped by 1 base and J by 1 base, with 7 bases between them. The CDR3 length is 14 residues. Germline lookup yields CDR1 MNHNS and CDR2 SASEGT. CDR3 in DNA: TGTGCCAGCAGTGAAGGCAGGGGGAACACTGAAGCTTTCTTT. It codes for CASSEGRGNTEAFF.

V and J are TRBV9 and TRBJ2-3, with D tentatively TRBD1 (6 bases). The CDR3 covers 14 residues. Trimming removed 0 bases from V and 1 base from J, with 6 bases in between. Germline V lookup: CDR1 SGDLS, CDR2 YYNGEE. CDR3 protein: CASSVEGGTDTQYF. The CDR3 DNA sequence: TGTGCCAGCAGCGTAGAGGGGGGCACAGATACGCAGTATTTT.

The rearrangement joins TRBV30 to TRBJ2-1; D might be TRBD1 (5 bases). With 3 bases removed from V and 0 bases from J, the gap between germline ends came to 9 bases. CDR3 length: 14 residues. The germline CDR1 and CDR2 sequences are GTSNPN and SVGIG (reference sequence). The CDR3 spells CAWRQASSYNEQFF. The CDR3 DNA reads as TGTGCCTGGAGACAGGCGAGCTCCTACAATGAGCAGTTCTTC.

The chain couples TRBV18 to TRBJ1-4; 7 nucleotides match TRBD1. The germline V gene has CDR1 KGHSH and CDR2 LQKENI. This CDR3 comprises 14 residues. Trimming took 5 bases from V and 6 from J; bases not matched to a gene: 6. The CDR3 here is CASSSQDRDEKLFF. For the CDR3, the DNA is TGTGCCAGCTCATCGCAAGACAGGGATGAAAAACTGTTTTTT.

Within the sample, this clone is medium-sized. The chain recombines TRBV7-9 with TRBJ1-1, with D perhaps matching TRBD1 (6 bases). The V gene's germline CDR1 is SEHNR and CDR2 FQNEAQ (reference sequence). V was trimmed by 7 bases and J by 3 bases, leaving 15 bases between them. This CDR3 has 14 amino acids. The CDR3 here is CASNLGGAHTEAFF. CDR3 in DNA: TGTGCCAGCAATTTAGGGGGGGCGCACACTGAAGCTTTCTTT.

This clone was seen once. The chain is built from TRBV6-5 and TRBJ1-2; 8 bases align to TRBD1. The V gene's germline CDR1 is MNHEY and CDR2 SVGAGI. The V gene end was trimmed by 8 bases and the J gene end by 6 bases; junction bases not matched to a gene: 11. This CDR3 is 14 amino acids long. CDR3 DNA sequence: TGTGCCAGCCGGCAGGGGGCCTCGCTCGATGGCTACACCTTC. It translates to CASRQGASLDGYTF.

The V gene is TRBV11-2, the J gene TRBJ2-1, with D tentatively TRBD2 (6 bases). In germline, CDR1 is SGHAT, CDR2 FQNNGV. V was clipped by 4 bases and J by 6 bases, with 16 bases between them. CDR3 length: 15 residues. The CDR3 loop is CASSSKGTLGNEQFF. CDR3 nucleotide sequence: TGTGCCAGCAGCTCGAAAGGGACTCTGGGCAATGAGCAGTTCTTC.

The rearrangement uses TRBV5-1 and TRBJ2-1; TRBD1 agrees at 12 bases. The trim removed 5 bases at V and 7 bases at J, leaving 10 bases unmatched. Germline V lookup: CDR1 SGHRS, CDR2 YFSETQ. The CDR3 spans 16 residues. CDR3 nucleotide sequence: TGCGCCAGCAGTCCCACCGGGACAGGGGGCTCTAATGAGCAGTTCTTC. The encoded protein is CASSPTGTGGSNEQFF. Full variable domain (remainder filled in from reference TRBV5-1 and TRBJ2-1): KAGVTQTPRYLIKTRGQQVTLSCSPISGHRSVSWYQQTPGQGLQFLFEYFSETQRNKGNFPGRFSGRQFSNSRSEMNVSTLELGDSALYLCASSPTGTGGSNEQFFGPGTRLTVL.

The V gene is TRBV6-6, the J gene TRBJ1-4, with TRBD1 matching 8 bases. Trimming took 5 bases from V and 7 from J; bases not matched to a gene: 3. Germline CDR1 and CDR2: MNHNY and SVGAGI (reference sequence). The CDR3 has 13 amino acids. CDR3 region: CASSDRGSEKLFF. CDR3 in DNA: TGTGCCAGCAGTGACAGGGGTAGTGAAAAACTGTTTTTT.

The CDR3 DNA follows: TGTGCCGTAGGGACGCCGAGGGGTTTTAATGAAAAACTGTTTTTT. It yields the protein CAVGTPRGFNEKLFF. The rearrangement joins TRBV19 to TRBJ1-4; D might be TRBD1 (5 bases). Trimming took off 11 bases at V and 4 bases at J, with 20 bases between the two ends. CDR3 length equals 15 residues. Per germline, CDR1 LNHDA and CDR2 SQIVND (reference sequence).

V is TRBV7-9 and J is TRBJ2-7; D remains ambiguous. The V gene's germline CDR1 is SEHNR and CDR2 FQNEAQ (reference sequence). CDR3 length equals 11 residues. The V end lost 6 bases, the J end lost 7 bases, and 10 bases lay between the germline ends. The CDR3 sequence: CASSVVGEQYF. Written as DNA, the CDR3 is TGTGCCAGCAGTGTTGTGGGGGAGCAGTACTTC.

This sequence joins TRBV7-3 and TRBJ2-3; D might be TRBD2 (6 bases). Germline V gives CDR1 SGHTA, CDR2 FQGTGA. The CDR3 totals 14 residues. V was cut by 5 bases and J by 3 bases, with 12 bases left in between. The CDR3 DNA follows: TGTGCCAGCAGCCCAACACTAGCAACAGATACGCAGTATTTT. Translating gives CASSPTLATDTQYF.

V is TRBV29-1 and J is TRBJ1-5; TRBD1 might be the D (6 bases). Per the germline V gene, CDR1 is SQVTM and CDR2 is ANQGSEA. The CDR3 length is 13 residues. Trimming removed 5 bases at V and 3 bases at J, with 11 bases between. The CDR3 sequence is CSVRTGNNQPQHF. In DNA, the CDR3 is TGCAGCGTTCGTACAGGGAACAATCAGCCCCAGCATTTT. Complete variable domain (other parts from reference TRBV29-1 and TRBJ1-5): SAVISQKPSRDICQRGTSLTIQCQVDSQVTMMFWYRQQPGQSLTLIATANQGSEATYESGFVIDKFPISRPNLTFSTLTVSNMSPEDSSIYLCSVRTGNNQPQHFGDGTRLSIL.